The clone carrying this TCR beta chain was seen ten or more times. No antigen is known for it. This record comes from a study of blood T cells in healthy people across ages. On the study more broadly: About one barcoded beta molecule was captured per two T cells (by template switching).

The study, taken as a whole, reports: In long-lived donors, naive CD4+ cell counts and diversity exceeded those of aged donors.

Using a J-beta primer mix together with a sample-barcoded 5' primer, a second PCR was run for roughly 6 to 11 cycles. TCRdb re-analysed the 5' RACE reads in MiXCR, keeping a single row per CDR3 protein. Altogether approximately 680,000 distinct CDR3 sequences are present, 32% being singletons, with the ten largest covering 15%. Each sample provided at least 5 micrograms of extracted total RNA. The specimen sequenced was blood. This TCR was recovered from a woman older than 75 in good health.

This CDR3 is CASSRTLDSYGYTF. The CDR3 DNA follows: TGTGCCAGCAGCCGGACCCTAGACAGCTATGGCTACACCTTC. This rearrangement joins TRBV6-6 to TRBJ1-2; possible D gene TRBD1, 5 bases. V shed 6 bases and J shed 4 bases, with 15 bases lying between them. Germline V gene data show CDR1 as MNHNY and CDR2 as SVGAGI (reference sequence). The CDR3 is 14 amino acids.